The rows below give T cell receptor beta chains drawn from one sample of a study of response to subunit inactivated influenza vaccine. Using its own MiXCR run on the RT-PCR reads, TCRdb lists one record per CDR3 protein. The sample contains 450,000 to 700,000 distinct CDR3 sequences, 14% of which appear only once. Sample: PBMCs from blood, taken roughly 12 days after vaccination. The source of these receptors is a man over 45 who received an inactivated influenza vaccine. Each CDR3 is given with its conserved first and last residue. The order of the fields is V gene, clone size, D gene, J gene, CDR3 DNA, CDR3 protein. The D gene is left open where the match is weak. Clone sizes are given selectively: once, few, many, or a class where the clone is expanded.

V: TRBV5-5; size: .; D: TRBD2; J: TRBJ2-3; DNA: TGTGCCAGCAGCCTGCCTAGCGGGGTGAACACAGATACGCAGTATTTT; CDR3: CASSLPSGVNTDTQYF
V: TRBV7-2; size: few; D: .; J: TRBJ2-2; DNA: TGTGCCAGCTCTCAGACATCGAACACCGGGGAGCTGTTTTTT; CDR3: CASSQTSNTGELFF
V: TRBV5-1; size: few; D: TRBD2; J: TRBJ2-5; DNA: TGCGCCAGCAGCCCAAACGTCGTGTCTAGCGGGGGCCCAGAGACCCAGTACTTC; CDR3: CASSPNVVSSGGPETQYF
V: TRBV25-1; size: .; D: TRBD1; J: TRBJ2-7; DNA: TGTGCCAGCAGTCCATCCCTGGGGACAGGGGATGTGTACGAGCAGTACTTC; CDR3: CASSPSLGTGDVYEQYF
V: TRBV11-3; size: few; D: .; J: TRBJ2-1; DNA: TGTGCCAGCAGCTCGGCCGCCTACAATGAGCAGTTCTTC; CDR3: CASSSAAYNEQFF
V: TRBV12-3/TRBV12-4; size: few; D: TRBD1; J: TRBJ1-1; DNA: TGTGCCAGCAGTTTATGGACAGGCCTCAGAGACACTGAAGCTTTCTTT; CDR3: CASSLWTGLRDTEAFF
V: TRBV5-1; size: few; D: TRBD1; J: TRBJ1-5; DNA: TGCGCCAGCAGCTTGGGCTCAGGGGGCGATCAGCCCCAGCATTTT; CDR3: CASSLGSGGDQPQHF
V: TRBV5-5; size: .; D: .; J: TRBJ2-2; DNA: TGTGCCAGCAGCCCCCGGGCCGCTTATCTATCCGGGGAGCTGTTTTTT; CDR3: CASSPRAAYLSGELFF
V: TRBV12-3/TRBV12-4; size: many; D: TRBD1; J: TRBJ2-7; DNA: TGTGCCAGCAGTTTTGGGGGGACAGGGCACGAGCAGTACTTC; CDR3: CASSFGGTGHEQYF
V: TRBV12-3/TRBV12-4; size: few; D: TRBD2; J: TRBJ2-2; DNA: TGTGCCAGCAACCCTTTAGCGGGGGGGCTCGGGGAGCTGTTTTTT; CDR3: CASNPLAGGLGELFF
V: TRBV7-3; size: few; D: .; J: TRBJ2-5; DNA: TGTGCCAGCAGCCGAACCTCGGGGGGCAGAGAGACCCAGTACTTC; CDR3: CASSRTSGGRETQYF
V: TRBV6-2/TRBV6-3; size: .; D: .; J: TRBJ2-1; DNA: TGTGCCAGCAGTACCCTGGGGGAGGCCCGGGAACATGAGCGGTTCTTC; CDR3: CASSTLGEAREHERFF
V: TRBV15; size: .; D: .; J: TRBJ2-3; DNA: TGTGCCACCAGCAGAACACAGGGGAGGGATACGCAGTATTTT; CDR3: CATSRTQGRDTQYF
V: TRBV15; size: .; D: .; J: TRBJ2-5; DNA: TGTGCCACCAGCAGAGATCTTCTGGGACACGGAGAGACCCAGTACTTC; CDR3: CATSRDLLGHGETQYF
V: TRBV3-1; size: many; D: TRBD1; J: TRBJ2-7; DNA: TGTGCCAGCAGCGCTCGACAGGGCCCCTACGAGCAGTACTTC; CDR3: CASSARQGPYEQYF
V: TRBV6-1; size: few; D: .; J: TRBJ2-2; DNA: TGTGCCAGCAGGACCGACAGGCGGAACACCGGGGAGCTGTTTTTT; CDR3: CASRTDRRNTGELFF
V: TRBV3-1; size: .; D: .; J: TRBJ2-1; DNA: TGTGCCAGCAGCAACGGATGGGAGCAGTTCTTC; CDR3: CASSNGWEQFF
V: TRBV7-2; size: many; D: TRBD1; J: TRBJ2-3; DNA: TGTGCCAGCAGCTTGGCCGGGACAGCCACAGATACGCAGTATTTT; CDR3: CASSLAGTATDTQYF
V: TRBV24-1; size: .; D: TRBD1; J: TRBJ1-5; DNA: TGTGCCACCAGTGATACAGCTGGGACAGGGGGCGAACAGCCCCAGCATTTT; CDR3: CATSDTAGTGGEQPQHF
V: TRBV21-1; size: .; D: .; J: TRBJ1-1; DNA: TGTGCCAGCAGCAAATGGTGGCCGAACACTGAAGCTTTCTTT; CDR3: CASSKWWPNTEAFF
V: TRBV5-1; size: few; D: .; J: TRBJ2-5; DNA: TGCGCCAGCAGCTTGGATACAGGTCCCCAAGAGACCCAGTACTTC; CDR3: CASSLDTGPQETQYF
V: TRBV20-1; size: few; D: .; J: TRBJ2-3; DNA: TGCAGTGCCCCCGCCCCGGTCAGGGACGCAGATACGCAGTATTTT; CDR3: CSAPAPVRDADTQYF
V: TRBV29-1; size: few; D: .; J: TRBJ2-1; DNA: TGCAGCGCTAAAGGAGGGCTATACTTGTACAATGAGCAGTTCTTC; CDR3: CSAKGGLYLYNEQFF
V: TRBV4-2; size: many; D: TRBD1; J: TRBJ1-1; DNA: TGTGCCAGCAGCCAAGTCGGAGGAGGGGGCTGGGGAGCGAACACTGAAGCTTTCTTT; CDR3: CASSQVGGGGWGANTEAFF
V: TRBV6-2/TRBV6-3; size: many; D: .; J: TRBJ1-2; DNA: TGTGCCAGCAGTTACAGGGACCCAGGCGCCACCTATCCTTATGGCTACACCTTC; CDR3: CASSYRDPGATYPYGYTF
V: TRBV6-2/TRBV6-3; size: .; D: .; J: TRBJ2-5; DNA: TGTGCCAGCACCCATGAAGAGACCCAGTACTTC; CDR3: CASTHEETQYF
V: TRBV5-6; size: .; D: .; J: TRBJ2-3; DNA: TGTGCCAGCAGTCAACTTCCAGGGTCTACAGATACGCAGTATTTT; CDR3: CASSQLPGSTDTQYF
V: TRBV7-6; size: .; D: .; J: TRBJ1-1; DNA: TGTGCCAGCAGCTTACACGCAGGCGCGAACACTGAAGCTTTCTTT; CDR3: CASSLHAGANTEAFF
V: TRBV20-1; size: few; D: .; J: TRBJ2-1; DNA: TGCAGTGCTAGAGCCCTCAATGAGCAGTTCTTC; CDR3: CSARALNEQFF
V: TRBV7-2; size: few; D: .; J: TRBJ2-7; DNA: TGTGCCAGCAGCTTATCTATCTTCAGGGATGAAATCTACGAGCAGTACTTC; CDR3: CASSLSIFRDEIYEQYF
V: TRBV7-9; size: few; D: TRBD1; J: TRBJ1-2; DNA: TGTGCCAGCAGCTTCGACAGGGATGGCTACACCTTC; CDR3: CASSFDRDGYTF
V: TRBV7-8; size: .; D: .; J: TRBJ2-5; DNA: TGTGCCAGCAGCTTAGACTTACGGGAGACCCAGTACTTC; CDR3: CASSLDLRETQYF
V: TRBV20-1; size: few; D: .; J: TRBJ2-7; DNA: TGCAGTGCTAGGAGACAGGAAGACGAGCAGTACTTC; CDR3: CSARRQEDEQYF
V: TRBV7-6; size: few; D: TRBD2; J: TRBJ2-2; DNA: TGTGCCAGCAATCGAGCTAGCGGGAGGAGCGGGGAGCTGTTTTTT; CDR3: CASNRASGRSGELFF
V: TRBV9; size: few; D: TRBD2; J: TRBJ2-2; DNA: TGTGCCAGCAGCGTAGTGCCGACTAGCGGGTCCGGGGAGCTGTTTTTT; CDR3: CASSVVPTSGSGELFF
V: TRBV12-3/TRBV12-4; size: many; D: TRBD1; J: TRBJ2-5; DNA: TGTGCCAGCAGTTTAGGAGCGAGGGGGCAGACCCAGTACTTC; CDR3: CASSLGARGQTQYF
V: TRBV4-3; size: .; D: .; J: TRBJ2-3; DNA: TGCGCCAGCAGCCACGAGCGGAACACAGATACGCAGTATTTT; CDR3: CASSHERNTDTQYF
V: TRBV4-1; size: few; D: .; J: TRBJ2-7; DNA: TGCGCCAGCAGCCTAGGAGGGAGGCCCTACGAGCAGTACTTC; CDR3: CASSLGGRPYEQYF
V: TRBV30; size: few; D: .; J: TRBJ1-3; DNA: TGTGCCTGGAGTTGGCGGACTTACTCTGGAAACACCATATATTTT; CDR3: CAWSWRTYSGNTIYF
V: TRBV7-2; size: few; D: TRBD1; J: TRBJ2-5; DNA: TGTGCCAGCAGCTTAAGGAGGACAGGAGAGACCCAGTACTTC; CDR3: CASSLRRTGETQYF
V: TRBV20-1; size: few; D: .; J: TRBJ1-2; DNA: TGCAGTGCGACTCCTCGAGGGTTGGAAGGTGGCTACACCTTC; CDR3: CSATPRGLEGGYTF
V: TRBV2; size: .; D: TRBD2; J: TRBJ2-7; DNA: TGTGCCAGCAGTGAAAATCCTAGCGGGAGGGGAAGCAAGCAGTACTTC; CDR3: CASSENPSGRGSKQYF